This TCR beta chain derives from a study of identical twins. Only a few counts were recorded for this clonotype. Its antigen is unidentified. Germline V gene lookup returns CDR1 DFQATT and CDR2 SNEGSKA (reference sequence). The CDR3 extends over 15 amino acids. Trimming at V came to 3 bases and at J to 7 bases, leaving 9 bases not matched to a gene. One entry per CDR3 protein, called by TCRdb with MiXCR from the 5' RACE reads. Here the sample spans 700,000 or so distinct CDR3 sequences, 8% to 9% being singletons. Study-level points and caveats: Twin pairs had excess sharing that was weaker in beta out-of-frame sequences. Whereas memory repertoires showed no such difference, abundant cord blood beta clonotypes carried fewer insertions.

This sample was shared with a second study, whose subject was yellow fever vaccine responses in identical twins.

Sequences were obtained from PBMCs. This chain joins TRBV20-1 and TRBJ1-6, with 7 bases fitting TRBD1. The sequence derives from a woman between 18 and 29 years old in good health. CDR3 bases: TGCAGTGCTAGCCCCCGGGACAGAAAGAATTCACCCCTCCACTTT. Its protein product is CSASPRDRKNSPLHF.